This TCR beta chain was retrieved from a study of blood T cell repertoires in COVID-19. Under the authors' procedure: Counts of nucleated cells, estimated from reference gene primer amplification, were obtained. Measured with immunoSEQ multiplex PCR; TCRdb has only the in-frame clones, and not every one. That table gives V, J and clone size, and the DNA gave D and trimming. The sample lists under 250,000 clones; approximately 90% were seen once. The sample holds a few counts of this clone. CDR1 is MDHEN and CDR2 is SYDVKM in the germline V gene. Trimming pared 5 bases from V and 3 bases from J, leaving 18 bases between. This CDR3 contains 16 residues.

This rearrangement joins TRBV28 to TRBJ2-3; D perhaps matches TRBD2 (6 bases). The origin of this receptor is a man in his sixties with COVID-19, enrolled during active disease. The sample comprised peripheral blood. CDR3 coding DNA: TGTGCCAGCAGTCCGCTCGAGACTAGACCGACAGATACGCAGTATTTT. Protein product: CASSPLETRPTDTQYF.